This TCR beta chain was documented in a study of blood T cell repertoires in COVID-19. Residents of approximately 25 US areas, aged 18 to 89 years, made up the participants. Sequenced by immunoSEQ multiplex PCR; TCRdb stores in-frame clones only, minus some. The sample consists of 250,000 or so clones, around 93% of them appearing once. The germline gives CDR1 SGHAT, CDR2 FQNNGV. Trimming shortened V by 7 bases and J by 7 bases, and 20 bases separated the two germline ends. This CDR3 has 15 amino acids. The receptor was isolated from a middle-aged man who had been exposed to COVID-19. Sequencing used PBMCs or T cells enriched from blood (not recorded which). The chain has TRBV11-2 and TRBJ2-1; D perhaps matches TRBD2 (6 bases). The CDR3 nucleotides are TGTGCCAGCACCGGAACCGGCAGGAGGGTAAATGAGCAGTTCTTC. This encodes CASTGTGRRVNEQFF.